These 16 T cell receptor beta chains were all obtained from the same sample, sequenced in a study of regulatory T cells in long-lasting Graves disease. Assembly of TCR beta libraries relied on iRepertoire HTBI primers together with Arm-PCR of CDR3 regions. TCRdb re-derived calls from the multiplex PCR reads in MiXCR, one entry per CDR3 protein. The data contain 700,000 or so distinct CDR3 sequences, around 30% of them seen just once; the ten biggest clones take up 35% to 55%. Specified time point: persistent/refractory GD, antithyroid drugs over 5 years with positive TRAb. The TCR library was made from RNA that had been extracted from PBMCs in TRIzol. The sequencing used peripheral blood mononuclear cells (PBMCs), collected when the disease was refractory, from a patient treated with antithyroid drugs. The source is a female donor with Graves disease.

The rearrangement uses TRBV28 and TRBJ1-5; no reliable D call. Per the germline V gene, CDR1 is MDHEN and CDR2 is SYDVKM. V lost 9 bases to trimming and J lost 1 base, with 13 bases between them. The CDR3 is 14 residues long. The CDR3 is CASVVGLSNQPQHF. The DNA for the CDR3 is TGTGCCAGTGTCGTGGGATTGAGCAATCAGCCCCAGCATTTT. The full variable domain, its missing parts supplied by reference TRBV28 and TRBJ1-5, is DVKVTQSSRYLVKRTGEKVFLECVQDMDHENMFWYRQDPGLGLRLIYFSYDVKMKEKGDIPEGYSVSREKKERFSLILESASTNQTSMYLCASVVGLSNQPQHFGDGTRLSIL.

The genes are TRBV6-1 and TRBJ2-7; 9 nucleotides match TRBD1. Trimming took 5 bases from V and 7 from J; bases not matched to a gene: 15. From germline, CDR1 is MNHNS and CDR2 SASEGT. The CDR3 length is 16 residues. For the CDR3, the DNA is TGTGCCAGCAGTCCTTCCGGGACAGGGATTGGGAGTGAGCAGTACTTC. This sequence encodes CASSPSGTGIGSEQYF.

This clonotype has more than one count but fewer than ten. The rearrangement uses TRBV7-6 and TRBJ1-2; TRBD1 is a possible D gene (5 bases). V was clipped by 5 bases and J by 5 bases, with 12 bases between them. The CDR3 covers 13 residues. The V gene's germline CDR1 is SGHVS and CDR2 FNYEAQ. The CDR3 DNA follows: TGTGCCAGCAGCCAAATGGGGGGTTATGGCTACACCTTC. Protein sequence: CASSQMGGYGYTF. Looking up the rest from reference TRBV7-6 and TRBJ1-2 gives the full variable domain: GAGVSQSPRYKVTKRGQDVALRCDPISGHVSLYWYRQALGQGPEFLTYFNYEAQQDKSGLPNDRFSAERPEGSISTLTIQRTEQRDSAMYRCASSQMGGYGYTFGSGTRLTVV.

There are many counts of this clonotype. V is TRBV6-1 and J is TRBJ2-7; possibly TRBD2 for D (5 bases). The germline CDR1 and CDR2 sequences are MNHNS and SASEGT. V shed 3 bases and J shed 7 bases, with 7 bases lying between them. The CDR3 consists of 11 residues. CDR3 in DNA: TGTGCCAGCAGTGACACGGGAGAGCAGTACTTC. Protein: CASSDTGEQYF.

In DNA, the CDR3 is TGTGCCAGCAGCGCCTCGCGAGGCTATGGCTACACCTTC. This sequence encodes CASSASRGYGYTF. The chain carries TRBV9 and TRBJ1-2, with D unresolved. There are 13 residues in the CDR3. The V end lost 3 bases, the J end lost 4 bases, and 10 bases lay between the germline ends. Germline V lookup: CDR1 SGDLS, CDR2 YYNGEE.

J is TRBJ2-2 and V is TRBV19, with D maybe TRBD2 (6 bases). Looked up from germline, CDR1 is LNHDA and CDR2 is SQIVND (reference sequence). The CDR3 runs to 15 residues. Trimming cost V 8 bases and J 1 base, with 14 bases left between them. This CDR3 reads CASFRGALNTGELFF. CDR3 DNA: TGTGCCAGTTTCCGCGGGGCCCTGAACACCGGGGAGCTGTTTTTT.

There are a few counts of this clonotype. V is TRBV6-5 and J is TRBJ2-5, with 9 bases aligning to TRBD2. The CDR3 extends over 16 amino acids. V dropped 0 bases and J dropped 1; count of bases not matched to a gene: 3. Germline CDR1 is MNHEY and CDR2 is SVGAGI. The CDR3 region is CASSYSRREGQETQYF. In nucleotides, the CDR3 is TGTGCCAGCAGTTACTCGAGGCGGGAGGGCCAAGAGACCCAGTACTTC.

V usage is TRBV6-4 and J usage is TRBJ1-1, with 7 nucleotides matching TRBD1. V was pared by 10 bases and J by 3 bases, with 8 bases of the junction left unmatched. The CDR3 length is 13 residues. Per the germline V gene, CDR1 is MRHNA and CDR2 is SNTAGT. CDR3 bases: TGTGCCATCAGAGGAGGGGGCTACACTGAAGCTTTCTTT. Its protein is CAIRGGGYTEAFF.

This clonotype was detected many times. The V and J genes are TRBV3-1 and TRBJ1-2; 8 bases line up with TRBD1. The germline V gene encodes CDR1 LGHDT and CDR2 YNNKEL (reference sequence). J lost 9 bases, V lost 2 bases, and 5 bases had no gene match. The CDR3 has 13 residues. This chain's CDR3 is CASSQNQGASYTF. The CDR3 DNA reads TGTGCCAGCAGCCAAAACCAGGGGGCCAGCTACACCTTC. The full variable domain, in which reference TRBV3-1 and TRBJ1-2 provide the parts outside the CDR3, is DTAVSQTPKYLVTQMGNDKSIKCEQNLGHDTMYWYKQDSKKFLKIMFSYNNKELIINETVPNRFSPKSPDKAHLNLHINSLELGDSAVYFCASSQNQGASYTFGSGTRLTVV.

This clonotype was detected ten times or more. The chain recombines TRBV29-1 with TRBJ1-2; D not resolved. Germline V gives CDR1 SQVTM, CDR2 ANQGSEA. This CDR3 is built from 12 residues. V was trimmed by 5 bases and J by 6 bases, leaving 13 bases between them. CDR3 DNA: TGCAGCGTTAGCGGGCAGCAGGATGGCTACACCTTC. The encoded protein is CSVSGQQDGYTF.

The table lists this clonotype with a few counts. V and J are TRBV12-3 or TRBV12-4 and TRBJ1-1; D might be TRBD1 (6 bases). The CDR3 consists of 13 residues. V lost 7 bases and J lost 8, with 17 bases in between. CDR3 sequence (DNA): TGTGCCAGCAACGCCCCGGGACAAGGAGAAGCTTTCTTT. It is translated as CASNAPGQGEAFF.

At least ten counts were recorded for this clonotype. The chain employs TRBV2 and TRBJ1-5; 7 bases agree with TRBD1. V lost 7 bases and J lost 4; bases outside the gene matches: 7. CDR1 SNHLY and CDR2 FYNNEI come from the germline V gene. CDR3 length: 14 amino acids. The CDR3 DNA sequence: TGTGCCAGCACGATTGGGACAGAAAATCAGCCCCAGCATTTT. Residues: CASTIGTENQPQHF.

This clonotype was observed at least ten times. The chain joins TRBV27 to TRBJ1-1; unclear D gene. Trimming removed 3 bases from V and 0 bases from J, with 17 bases in between. Per germline, CDR1 MNHEY and CDR2 SMNVEV (reference sequence). The CDR3 spans 17 residues. As DNA, the CDR3 is TGTGCCAGCAGTTTGTATTACGGGGATCGCATGAACACTGAAGCTTTCTTT. Translation: CASSLYYGDRMNTEAFF.

The chain has TRBV11-1 and TRBJ2-1; TRBD2 matches at 7 bases. V was clipped by 5 bases and J by 5 bases; unmatched bases: 9. The germline CDR1 and CDR2 sequences are SGHAT and FQDESV (reference sequence). This CDR3 comprises 15 residues. The CDR3: CASSAGLGIDNEQFF. The CDR3 coding sequence is TGTGCCAGCAGCGCCGGACTAGGGATCGACAATGAGCAGTTCTTC.

The chain couples TRBV6-2 or TRBV6-3 to TRBJ1-5, with 7 bases lining up with TRBD1. Trimming removed 5 bases from V and 4 bases from J; junction bases left unmatched: 8. CDR1 MNHEY and CDR2 SVGEGT come from the germline V gene. This CDR3 has 15 amino acids. CDR3 region: CASSKRQGPNQPQHF. The CDR3 nucleotides read TGTGCCAGCAGTAAAAGACAGGGACCTAATCAGCCCCAGCATTTT.

The chain employs TRBV12-3 or TRBV12-4 and TRBJ1-5; 9 bases are a match to TRBD1. The CDR3 has 14 residues. The V and J ends lost 3 bases and 7 bases, in that order; junction bases with no gene match: 4. CDR3 bases: TGTGCCAGCAGTTTCCGGGACAGGGTCCAGCCCCAGCATTTT. Translation: CASSFRDRVQPQHF.